This TCR beta chain derives from a study of blood T cells in healthy people across ages. Study-wide findings and caveats: In these data, TCR beta diversity tracked strongly with naive T cell percentage.

Worth noting for this clonotype: No antigen is known for it.

The CDR3 is made up of 16 amino acids. Germline V gives CDR1 SGHDN, CDR2 FVKESK. With 4 bases removed from V and 1 base from J, the gap between germline ends came to 16 bases. A second PCR of roughly 6 to 12 cycles used a sample-barcoded 5' primer and a J-beta primer mix. TCRdb ran MiXCR on the 5' RACE reads and lists one entry per CDR3 protein. Counted here are about a million distinct CDR3 sequences, about two fifths occurring once; the ten biggest clones make up over 10%. Sequenced material: blood. The chain carries TRBV14 and TRBJ1-1, with D possibly matching TRBD1 (5 bases). The clonotype originates from a man aged 18-30 years in good health. The CDR3 region is CASSPQVGLPNTEAFF. The CDR3 DNA follows: TGTGCCAGCAGCCCACAGGTCGGTCTTCCGAACACTGAAGCTTTCTTT.